Detailed here is one T cell receptor beta chain. Its target is not known. This record belongs to a study of CD8+ T cells in alopecia areata. Overall study: Treated patients were given oral tofacitinib, which was dosed at 5 to 10 mg twice daily.

Overall study findings and caveats: Higher clonality was seen in lesional scalp than in normal scalp, especially in alopecia totalis/universalis. Clonality in the scalp and expanded CD8+ clones ranked among the top 100 were significantly decreased by tofacitinib. Many of the expanded lesional clones endured in scalp and blood while on tofacitinib.

Treatment indicated: oral pan-JAK inhibitor, 5-10 mg twice daily. CDR1 is MGHDK and CDR2 is SYGVNS in the germline V gene. Losses at the gene ends were 8 bases for V and 0 bases for J; bases not matched to a gene: 4. The CDR3 runs 14 residues. Sequencing templates came from extracted RNA that was reverse transcribed into cDNA. Assay: immunoSEQ multiplex PCR; the TCRdb copy retains only in-frame clones and omits some. This table has roughly 200,000 clones, approximately 55% appearing once. The rearrangement links TRBV25-1 to TRBJ1-5, with 7 bases aligning to TRBD1. The receptor comes from a human donor with alopecia areata. The sample was CD8+ T cells sorted from blood, taken at week 24, from a patient treated with tofacitinib. The CDR3 bases are TGTGCCAGCCGGGACAGCCATAGCAATCAGCCCCAGCATTTT. Translation: CASRDSHSNQPQHF.